Here is one T cell receptor (beta chain) with its context. This specimen belongs to a study of identical twins' blood T cells. The CDR3 consists of 17 residues. Germline V gives CDR1 ENHRY, CDR2 SYGVKD. Trimming removed 6 bases at V and 0 bases at J, with 15 bases between. Each CDR3 protein gets one entry after TCRdb re-called the 5' RACE reads with MiXCR. The profile covers roughly 340,000 distinct CDR3 sequences, with under 30% appearing a single time and more than 5.5% taken by the ten largest. Six healthy women, forming three identical twin pairs, donated samples. The three twin pairs were reared together, likely meeting the same infections.

The TCR comes from a woman between 18 and 50 years old in good health. V is TRBV10-3 and J is TRBJ2-6; D may match TRBD1 or TRBD2 (5 bases each). Sequencing used PBMCs. The CDR3 nucleotides are TGTGCCATCAGATCTGGGGGAAGTAGCTCTGGGGCCAACGTCCTGACTTTC. It encodes CAIRSGGSSSGANVLTF.